This T cell receptor (beta chain) originates from a study of T cell changes during pregnancy in multiple sclerosis (dated by TCRdb to between 2019 and 2020). Describing the broader study: The study looked at changes in the T cell repertoire across pregnancy in women with multiple sclerosis.

The sample holds one count of this clone. Its recognized antigen is unknown. No base quality values were provided; no much bigger clone lies one nucleotide off. Receptors were amplified or captured by the immunoSEQ multiplex PCR assay. TCRdb's version of the immuneACCESS table is confined to in-frame rearrangements and falls short of the full clone set. An unresolved V gene accounts for under half of the shortfall where checked; the remainder is of unknown origin. Here the sample has 20,000 to 25,000 clones; less than 95% occur a single time. The ten largest clones take up 0.55% to 0.8% of the sample. The CDR3, cysteine through phenylalanine, is 15 amino acids long. Just CDR3 DNA is preserved here, 45 bases in frame from base 1. The CDR1 and CDR2 encoded by the germline V gene (reference sequence) are SGHNT and YYREEE. V ends up 0 bases short and J 7 bases short, with an unmatched junction base count of 6.

This material consisted of CD4+ T cells from peripheral blood mononuclear cells, taken in the third trimester of pregnancy. The receptor was isolated from a female donor with multiple sclerosis, enrolled in a pregnancy study. The sequence is built from TRBV5-4 and TRBJ2-2, and 7 bases in between align with TRBD1. For the CDR3, the sequence is CASSLERGGHGELFF. The nucleotides read TGTGCCAGCAGCTTGGAGAGAGGGGGCCACGGGGAGCTGTTTTTT.